The 12 T cell receptor beta chains below come from one sample, sequenced in a study of post-analysis software for immune sequencing data. Study-wide findings and caveats: Higher frequency in patients than in controls was seen for five TRBV segments, with TRBV5-6, TRBV5-1 and TRBV20-1 among them.

These TCRs are of unknown antigen specificity. Unique molecular identifiers featured in each of the TCR beta cDNA libraries. One entry per CDR3 protein results from TCRdb running MiXCR on the PCR reads. The table has roughly 700,000 distinct CDR3 sequences, roughly 27% seen once. The sample was blood. The receptors derive from a girl aged 10-17 years with multiple sclerosis.

This clonotype appeared a single time. The V call is TRBV7-9, the J call TRBJ2-7; D gene ambiguous. Germline loops: CDR1 SEHNR, CDR2 FQNEAQ (reference sequence). V lost 8 bases, J lost 1 base, and 15 bases lay in between. The CDR3 extends over 14 amino acids. In nucleotides, the CDR3 is TGTGCCAGCGGCCACTCTTATGGGTCCTACGAGCAGTACTTC. It encodes CASGHSYGSYEQYF.

This clonotype was counted a few times. V and J are TRBV4-2 and TRBJ2-5, with 12 nucleotides matching TRBD2. Germline loops: CDR1 LGHNA, CDR2 YNFKEQ. CDR3 size: 17 residues. After removal of 1 base from V and 2 bases from J, the junction contained 5 bases not matched to a gene. The CDR3 DNA reads as TGTGCCAGCAGCCAAGCGGGACTAGCGGGTGGGCAAGAGACCCAGTACTTC. Amino acid sequence: CASSQAGLAGGQETQYF.

The chain links TRBV7-2 to TRBJ2-7, with 7 bases fitting TRBD2. CDR1 is SGHTA, CDR2 FQGNSA, per germline. J lost 7 bases, V lost 0 bases, and 9 bases had no gene match. The CDR3 contains 15 residues. The CDR3 DNA follows: TGTGCCAGCAGCTTAGCTGGGGGGGACTGGGGTGAGCAGTACTTC. This translates into CASSLAGGDWGEQYF.

This clonotype has just a few counts. The chain uses TRBV7-9 and TRBJ2-1; 8 nucleotides match TRBD2. This CDR3 contains 12 residues. V lost 1 base and J lost 16; bases outside the gene matches: 6. Germline values: CDR1 SEHNR, CDR2 FQNEAQ (reference sequence). The CDR3 DNA is TGTGCCAGCAGCTTAGGAGGGACTAGTCTCTTCTTC. This encodes CASSLGGTSLFF.

This clonotype was seen a handful of times. The V and J genes are TRBV7-2 and TRBJ2-7; no reliable D call. Between the trimmed V and J ends, which lost 3 bases and 4 bases, there was a span of 13 bases. CDR3 length: 14 amino acids. Germline-derived CDR1 and CDR2 are SGHTA and FQGNSA. CDR3 residues: CASSFTVGPYEQYF. CDR3 sequence (DNA): TGTGCCAGCAGCTTTACAGTCGGACCGTACGAGCAGTACTTC. Full variable domain (rest looked up from reference TRBV7-2 and TRBJ2-7): GAGVSQSPSNKVTEKGKDVELRCDPISGHTALYWYRQSLGQGLEFLIYFQGNSAPDKSGLPSDRFSAERTGGSVSTLTIQRTQQEDSAVYLCASSFTVGPYEQYFGPGTRLTVT.

This rearrangement joins TRBV7-8 to TRBJ1-4; no firm D call. CDR3 size: 15 residues. Looked up from germline, CDR1 is SGHVS and CDR2 is FQNEAQ. V was trimmed by 0 bases and J by 8 bases, leaving 13 bases between them. Here the CDR3 DNA reads TGTGCCAGCAGCTTAGCGCCTATCGGCGGGGAAAAACTGTTTTTT. It yields the protein CASSLAPIGGEKLFF.

The gene calls are TRBV20-1 and TRBJ1-2, with 8 bases aligning to TRBD1. The CDR3 covers 14 residues. V was pared by 0 bases and J by 1 base, with 1 base of the junction left unmatched. From germline, CDR1 is DFQATT and CDR2 SNEGSKA (reference sequence). CDR3 region: CSARETGGNYGYTF. DNA for the CDR3: TGCAGTGCTAGAGAAACAGGGGGTAACTATGGCTACACCTTC.

The chain links TRBV6-1 to TRBJ2-1; D may be TRBD2 (7 bases). This CDR3 has 17 amino acids. Germline assignment: CDR1 MNHNS and CDR2 SASEGT. Between the trimmed V and J ends, which lost 1 base and 1 base, there was a span of 14 bases. CDR3 region: CASSEGPGGGSYNEQFF. The DNA of the CDR3 is TGTGCCAGCAGTGAAGGTCCGGGGGGCGGTTCCTACAATGAGCAGTTCTTC.

The J gene is TRBJ2-5, the V gene TRBV7-2, with D perhaps TRBD2 (5 bases). The CDR3 consists of 17 residues. Germline assignment: CDR1 SGHTA and CDR2 FQGNSA. With 1 base removed from V and 2 bases from J, the gap between germline ends came to 17 bases. The CDR3 sequence: CASSLERRLLFQETQYF. The DNA of the CDR3 is TGTGCCAGCAGCTTAGAGCGGCGGCTACTCTTTCAAGAGACCCAGTACTTC.

The chain joins TRBV7-2 to TRBJ2-7; TRBD2 matches 10 bases. This CDR3 has 15 residues. Per the germline V gene, CDR1 is SGHTA and CDR2 is FQGNSA. V was clipped by 0 bases and J by 3 bases; unmatched bases: 2. DNA of the CDR3: TGTGCCAGCAGCTTAGCCGGACTAGCGGACTACGAGCAGTACTTC. Amino acids: CASSLAGLADYEQYF.

V is TRBV5-1 and J is TRBJ1-5, with 10 bases fitting TRBD1. V was pared by 5 bases and J by 4 bases, with 6 bases of the junction left unmatched. CDR1 and CDR2 (germline): SGHRS, YFSETQ. There are 15 residues in the CDR3. The CDR3 nucleotides read TGCGCCAGCAGGGAAGGGACAGGGGTTAATCAGCCCCAGCATTTT. It codes for CASREGTGVNQPQHF.

In this sample, this clonotype turned up once. The chain carries TRBV4-1 and TRBJ1-6; TRBD1 aligns across 7 bases. Germline CDR1 MGHRA, CDR2 YSYEKL. Germline trimming cut 7 bases from V and 9 bases from J; bases unmatched to any gene: 12. CDR3 length: 15 residues. This CDR3 reads CASIPGGQGGSPLHF. CDR3 coding DNA: TGCGCCAGCATCCCAGGGGGGCAGGGTGGTTCACCCCTCCACTTT.